Each of the 21 T cell receptor beta chains below was sequenced from the same sample in a study of blood T cell repertoires in COVID-19. Clones were sequenced by immunoSEQ multiplex PCR, and TCRdb holds only the in-frame ones, with some missing. Among some 200,000 clones listed, 75% to 85% were seen once. Sequenced input: peripheral blood. Receptor source: a human donor in a cohort sampled during active COVID-19.

The chain couples TRBV28 to TRBJ2-7, with 12 positions matching TRBD2. Germline V gene lookup returns CDR1 MDHEN and CDR2 SYDVKM. There are 15 residues in the CDR3. The V segment lost 3 bases and the J segment 5 bases; nucleotides outside the gene matches: 5. CDR3 sequence (DNA): TGTGCCAGCAGTTTCTGGACTAGCGGGGTCCACGAGCAGTACTTC. Residues: CASSFWTSGVHEQYF.

The V gene is TRBV4-1, the J gene TRBJ2-3, with 7 bases identical to TRBD1. Germline V gene lookup returns CDR1 MGHRA and CDR2 YSYEKL. The CDR3 has 16 residues. The junction had 6 bases not matched to a gene; V was cut back by 1 base and J by 2 bases. CDR3 loop: CASSQVDRSTTDTQYF. Written as DNA, the CDR3 is TGCGCCAGCAGCCAAGTGGACAGGAGTACCACAGATACGCAGTATTTT.

This rearrangement joins TRBV4-1 to TRBJ2-1; 7 bases line up with TRBD1. The CDR3 is made up of 15 amino acids. The V gene end was trimmed by 2 bases and the J gene end by 8 bases; junction bases not matched to a gene: 9. Germline V gives CDR1 MGHRA, CDR2 YSYEKL. Here the CDR3 DNA reads TGCGCCAGCAGCCAACCGTTGACAGGGAGACATGAGCAGTTCTTC. Amino acids: CASSQPLTGRHEQFF.

This chain joins TRBV19 and TRBJ2-2; D is uncertain. The germline V and J ends were trimmed by 8 bases and 3 bases, with 13 bases remaining between them. Germline CDR1 and CDR2: LNHDA and SQIVND (reference sequence). The CDR3 is made up of 14 amino acids. CDR3 sequence (DNA): TGTGCCAGTTCCCCCGCAGTTGACACCGGGGAGCTGTTTTTT. It is translated as CASSPAVDTGELFF.

This clone was observed at least ten times. In nucleotides, the CDR3 is TGTGCCACCAGCAGTAATATAGATACGCAGTATTTT. It specifies CATSSNIDTQYF. J is TRBJ2-3 and V is TRBV15; D is uncertain. V lost 3 bases, J lost 5 bases, and 6 bases lay in between. This CDR3 has 12 residues. CDR1 and CDR2 (germline): LNHNV, YYDKDF (reference sequence).

This chain connects TRBV9 to TRBJ1-2; D is ambiguous. V lost 0 bases and J lost 5, with 11 bases in between. Germline values: CDR1 SGDLS, CDR2 YYNGEE. The CDR3 has 14 residues. The CDR3 DNA follows: TGTGCCAGCAGCGTAGATGGCAGAGGTTATGGCTACACCTTC. It translates to CASSVDGRGYGYTF.

The V gene is TRBV6-8, the J gene TRBJ2-7, with 8 bases matching TRBD2. The CDR3 extends over 21 amino acids. The germline gives CDR1 MNHGY, CDR2 SAAAGT. The junction had 26 bases not matched to a gene; V was cut back by 6 bases and J by 1 base. For the CDR3, the DNA is TGTGCCAGCAGAACGGGAGAGGGATTAGGCCAGTTGCGGGAGGTTTCCTACGAGCAGTACTTC. Translating it yields CASRTGEGLGQLREVSYEQYF.

The rearrangement joins TRBV20-1 to TRBJ1-2; the D gene is possibly TRBD1 (6 bases). V was shortened by 3 bases and J by 4 bases, with 18 bases between the two germline ends. This CDR3 is built from 15 residues. Germline values: CDR1 DFQATT, CDR2 SNEGSKA (reference sequence). This CDR3 reads CSASADRHSVYGYTF. The DNA of the CDR3 is TGCAGTGCTAGTGCAGACAGGCATTCTGTCTATGGCTACACCTTC.

This chain joins TRBV10-1 and TRBJ2-2, with D possibly TRBD2 on 5 matching bases. The CDR3 loop spans 16 amino acids. The germline V gene encodes CDR1 WNHNN and CDR2 SYGVQD (reference sequence). The ends were cut back, 0 bases at V and 4 bases at J, with 12 bases in the middle. The CDR3 loop is CASSESRATFTGELFF. The DNA of the CDR3 is TGCGCCAGCAGTGAGTCGAGGGCTACCTTCACCGGGGAGCTGTTTTTT.

The V gene is TRBV5-1, the J gene TRBJ2-2; D may be TRBD2 (6 bases). The CDR3 runs 15 residues. CDR1 and CDR2 (germline): SGHRS, YFSETQ. V shed 3 bases and J shed 7 bases, with 16 bases lying between them. DNA for the CDR3: TGCGCCAGCAGCTCGGGAGTAGCGGAGATCGGGGAGCTGTTTTTT. As protein: CASSSGVAEIGELFF.

V gene TRBV5-5 combines with J gene TRBJ2-7; a possible D gene is TRBD2 (6 bases). Germline V gene lookup returns CDR1 SGHKS and CDR2 YYEKEE (reference sequence). CDR3 length: 15 residues. V was cut by 6 bases and J by 0 bases, with 16 bases left in between. In DNA form, the CDR3 reads TGTGCCAGCAAAAATGTTAGCGGCAACTCCTACGAGCAGTACTTC. It is translated as CASKNVSGNSYEQYF.

The gene calls are TRBV28 and TRBJ2-7; TRBD2 matches at 11 bases. Germline V lookup: CDR1 MDHEN, CDR2 SYDVKM. The trim removed 3 bases at V and 5 bases at J, leaving 12 bases unmatched. This CDR3 is built from 17 residues. This chain's CDR3 is CASSFPSGRPLLDEQYF. DNA for the CDR3: TGTGCCAGCAGTTTCCCTAGCGGGAGGCCCCTTTTAGACGAGCAGTACTTC.

This chain connects TRBV20-1 to TRBJ2-7, with 14 bases aligning to TRBD2. V was pared by 3 bases and J by 12 bases, with 7 bases of the junction left unmatched. CDR3 length: 13 residues. Germline CDR1 is DFQATT and CDR2 is SNEGSKA (reference sequence). The CDR3 reads CSASSGLAGGRYF. CDR3 nucleotides: TGCAGTGCTAGTTCAGGACTAGCGGGGGGCCGGTACTTC.

The chain has TRBV6-5 and TRBJ1-5; D is perhaps TRBD1 (6 bases). The CDR3 runs to 15 residues. Trimming took 5 bases from V and 2 from J, leaving 13 bases between them. The germline V gene encodes CDR1 MNHEY and CDR2 SVGAGI. The CDR3 DNA is TGTGCCAGCAGTATTGGACAGAGCGGCAATCAGCCCCAGCATTTT. Its protein product is CASSIGQSGNQPQHF.

The CDR3 DNA is TGTGCCAGCAGATCCCCTAGGGGGGGCCGGGCCCAGTACTTC. It codes for CASRSPRGGRAQYF. The V and J genes are TRBV28 and TRBJ2-5; D possibly corresponds to TRBD2 (7 bases). Trimming cost V 6 bases and J 9 bases, with 20 bases left between them. Germline CDR1 MDHEN, CDR2 SYDVKM. The CDR3 sequence is 14 residues long.

The chain links TRBV19 to TRBJ2-5; 7 positions agree with TRBD2. Germline lookup yields CDR1 LNHDA and CDR2 SQIVND (reference sequence). V gave up 5 bases and J gave up 5 bases; unmatched junction bases: 5. The CDR3 length is 13 residues. The CDR3 protein is CASSPSGWETQYF. The CDR3 nucleotides are TGTGCCAGTAGTCCTAGCGGATGGGAGACCCAGTACTTC.

This clone was counted at least ten times. The same CDR3 arises from other DNA sequences in this sample as well. This sequence joins TRBV19 and TRBJ2-7, with D possibly being TRBD2 (6 bases). CDR3 length: 15 amino acids. Germline V lookup: CDR1 LNHDA, CDR2 SQIVND (reference sequence). V lost 7 bases and J lost 2, with 18 bases in between. The CDR3 protein is CASTPGGSFPYEQYF. CDR3 DNA: TGTGCCAGTACCCCTGGGGGGTCCTTTCCCTACGAGCAGTACTTC.

The genes are TRBV7-9 and TRBJ1-3; 7 positions match TRBD1. V shed 6 bases, J shed 2 bases, and the junction held 4 bases outside the gene matches. CDR1 is SEHNR, CDR2 FQNEAQ, per germline (reference sequence). The CDR3 spans 14 residues. The CDR3 loop is CASSLGQAGNTIYF. The CDR3 DNA reads as TGTGCCAGCAGTCTTGGACAGGCTGGAAACACCATATATTTT.

V is TRBV7-5 and J is TRBJ2-1; the listed D gene, TRBD2, was not tested against the DNA. TRBV7-5 is classified as a pseudogene. CDR3 length: 15 amino acids. The CDR3 is CARSPYQRGGYEQFF. The CDR3 nucleotides are TGTGCCAGAAGCCCTTACCAGCGGGGTGGGTATGAGCAGTTCTTC.

The J gene is TRBJ2-3, the V gene TRBV28; D may be TRBD2 (6 bases). The CDR3 covers 15 residues. Per the germline V gene, CDR1 is MDHEN and CDR2 is SYDVKM. Trimming took 3 bases from V and 2 from J, leaving 12 bases between them. The CDR3 bases are TGTGCCAGCAGTTTGAGGCGGGATACCACAGATACGCAGTATTTT. This sequence encodes CASSLRRDTTDTQYF.

The chain has TRBV25-1 and TRBJ1-1; D not certain. The CDR3 extends over 15 amino acids. V was clipped by 4 bases and J by 0 bases, with 12 bases between them. CDR1 is MGHDK, CDR2 SYGVNS, per germline. For the CDR3, the DNA is TGTGCCAGCAGTGCCTACAGAGGGATGAACACTGAAGCTTTCTTT. This translates into CASSAYRGMNTEAFF.